What follows are 30 T cell receptor beta chains derived from one specimen sequenced in a study of beta chain features in type 1 diabetes (dated by TCRdb to 2017 to 2018). Library preparation was by the immunoSEQ multiplex PCR assay. The entire amount of isolated RNA was reverse transcribed using the High Capacity cDNA Reverse Transcription Kit, so the sequenced TCRB transcripts were expressed ones. As stored in TCRdb, this immuneACCESS dataset retains in-frame rearrangements with V and J assigned. A fraction of the clones does not appear; measured against another copy, unresolved V genes explain less than half of the discrepancy, and the remainder lacks a known reason. The sample profile shows about 360,000 clones; 10% to 15% of them were found once. The top ten hold roughly 0.015% of the sample. Sequencing was done on a sample of naive CD4+ T cells from blood. This sample's cell subset or site label indicates: true naive CD4+ T cells. These receptors all come from a man aged 18 to 29 in good health.

The chain links TRBV7-2 to TRBJ2-7; no clear D gene. This CDR3 region has 13 residues. Germline V gene lookup returns CDR1 SGHTA and CDR2 FQGNSA. Trimming left V 3 bases short and J 4 bases short, with 10 bases between. This CDR3 reads CASSLAGEYEQYF. The CDR3 DNA sequence: TGTGCCAGCAGCTTGGCAGGCGAATACGAGCAGTACTTC.

The J gene is TRBJ1-2, the V gene TRBV6-1; no clear D. Looked up from germline, CDR1 is MNHNS and CDR2 is SASEGT. Deletions cut 2 bases from V and 6 bases from J, with 13 bases between. The CDR3 totals 14 residues. CDR3 sequence reads: CASSEPSPGHGYTF. The CDR3 region has the DNA TGTGCCAGCAGTGAACCGAGCCCAGGCCATGGCTACACCTTC.

The chain links TRBV7-9 to TRBJ2-7; a possible D gene is TRBD1 (5 bases). The CDR3 extends over 12 amino acids. In germline, CDR1 is SEHNR, CDR2 FQNEAQ (reference sequence). V was pared by 1 base and J by 7 bases, with 8 bases between. CDR3 in amino acids: CASSLGGEEQYF. CDR3 DNA sequence: TGTGCCAGCAGCTTAGGGGGCGAGGAGCAGTACTTC.

As to this clone: The same CDR3 arises from other DNA sequences in this sample as well. The V call is TRBV30, the J call TRBJ1-5, with 7 bases matching TRBD1. The V gene end was trimmed by 3 bases and the J gene end by 1 base; junction bases not matched to a gene: 0. This CDR3 region has 13 residues. Germline V CDR1 and CDR2: GTSNPN, SVGIG (reference sequence). The CDR3 region is CAWRGGSNQPQHF. In DNA, the CDR3 is TGTGCCTGGAGAGGGGGCAGCAATCAGCCCCAGCATTTT.

This chain links TRBV15 with TRBJ1-6; unclear D gene. V shed 1 base and J shed 9 bases, with 13 bases lying between them. Germline V gene sequence: CDR1 LNHNV, CDR2 YYDKDF (reference sequence). This CDR3 has 15 residues. The DNA for the CDR3 is TGTGCCACCAGCAGAGCGGTCCTCAACGCTTCACCCCTCCACTTT. Protein: CATSRAVLNASPLHF.

This clone was found a few times. For the CDR3, the DNA is TGCAGCGTTCCCGACAGGTTTGATGAGCAGTTCTTC. Translated: CSVPDRFDEQFF. This chain connects TRBV29-1 to TRBJ2-1, with D possibly being TRBD1 (6 bases). This CDR3 comprises 12 residues. Trimming took 5 bases from V and 8 from J, leaving 13 bases between them. Germline assignment: CDR1 SQVTM and CDR2 ANQGSEA.

V and J are TRBV30 and TRBJ2-5; 7 nucleotides line up with TRBD2. After removal of 5 bases from V and 7 bases from J, the junction contained 4 bases not matched to a gene. The V gene's germline CDR1 is GTSNPN and CDR2 SVGIG (reference sequence). The CDR3 is 11 amino acids. CDR3 region: CAWGGVRTQYF. CDR3 coding DNA: TGTGCCTGGGGGGGGGTGAGGACCCAGTACTTC. Variable domain in full (rest from reference TRBV30 and TRBJ2-5): SQTIHQWPATLVQPVGSPLSLECTVEGTSNPNLYWYRQAAGRGLQLLFYSVGIGQISSEVPQNLSASRPQDRQFILSSKKLLLSDSGFYLCAWGGVRTQYFGPGTRLLVL.

This clone was seen a handful of times. The gene calls are TRBV19 and TRBJ1-1, with TRBD1 matching 9 bases. In germline, CDR1 is LNHDA, CDR2 SQIVND (reference sequence). The length of the CDR3 is 13 residues. The ends lost 9 bases at V and 6 bases at J; junction bases unmatched: 8. CDR3 residues: CASRDREGAEAFF. For the CDR3, the DNA is TGTGCCAGCAGGGACAGGGAAGGGGCTGAAGCTTTCTTT. The entire variable domain, with the rest obtained from reference TRBV19 and TRBJ1-1, is as follows: DGGITQSPKYLFRKEGQNVTLSCEQNLNHDAMYWYRQDPGQGLRLIYYSQIVNDFQKGDIAEGYSVSREKKESFPLTVTSAQKNPTAFYLCASRDREGAEAFFGQGTRLTVV.

This chain links TRBV4-1 with TRBJ2-3, with TRBD2 matching 12 bases. V shed 2 bases, J shed 3 bases, and the junction held 6 bases outside the gene matches. CDR3 length: 17 amino acids. The germline gives CDR1 MGHRA, CDR2 YSYEKL. The CDR3 sequence is CASSQPSGGGRTDTQYF. For the CDR3, the DNA is TGCGCCAGCAGCCAACCTAGCGGGGGGGGGAGGACAGATACGCAGTATTTT.

This clone has only a few counts. The genes are TRBV6-6 and TRBJ1-4; 7 positions agree with TRBD1. There are 14 residues in the CDR3. Unmatched junction bases numbered 6, after V lost 6 bases and J lost 5 bases. Germline assignment: CDR1 MNHNY and CDR2 SVGAGI (reference sequence). CDR3: CASRDQGGNEKLFF. Written as DNA, the CDR3 is TGTGCCAGCAGAGATCAGGGGGGCAATGAAAAACTGTTTTTT.

This clone was counted a few times. This chain links TRBV19 with TRBJ2-7, with TRBD1 matching over 7 bases. The CDR3 contains 15 residues. The germline V gene encodes CDR1 LNHDA and CDR2 SQIVND (reference sequence). Trimming at V came to 5 bases and at J to 4 bases, leaving 11 bases not matched to a gene. The CDR3 region has the DNA TGTGCCAGTAGTCAGAGGACAGGTTCAGTATACGAGCAGTACTTC. Protein: CASSQRTGSVYEQYF.

This clone was found a few times. The chain links TRBV19 to TRBJ1-5, with 8 bases identical to TRBD1. This CDR3 spans 12 amino acids. Germline CDR1 LNHDA, CDR2 SQIVND (reference sequence). V trimming: 5 bases; J trimming: 9 bases; junction bases outside the gene matches: 3. Written as DNA, the CDR3 is TGTGCCAGTAGTCCGGACAGGGCGCCCCAGCATTTT. Translating it yields CASSPDRAPQHF.

This chain connects TRBV7-9 to TRBJ1-3; possible D gene TRBD1, 6 bases. The CDR3 runs to 18 residues. Trimming removed 6 bases from V and 1 base from J, with 22 bases in between. In germline, CDR1 is SEHNR, CDR2 FQNEAQ (reference sequence). CDR3 in amino acids: CASSLYREILGSGNTIYF. The CDR3 bases are TGTGCCAGCAGTTTGTACAGGGAGATCCTTGGTTCTGGAAACACCATATATTTT.

This clone has just a few counts. V and J are TRBV30 and TRBJ1-2, with D hard to call. From germline, CDR1 is GTSNPN and CDR2 SVGIG (reference sequence). V was clipped by 3 bases and J by 7 bases, with 12 bases between them. This CDR3 has 12 residues. The CDR3 bases are TGTGCCTGGAGGGCTGATTCGGGTGGCTACACCTTC. It codes for CAWRADSGGYTF.

The chain employs TRBV19 and TRBJ2-2, with 8 bases matching TRBD1. In germline, CDR1 is LNHDA, CDR2 SQIVND (reference sequence). V trimming: 6 bases; J trimming: 0 bases; junction bases outside the gene matches: 3. The CDR3 totals 15 residues. The CDR3 here is CASRSGQANTGELFF. The DNA of the CDR3 is TGTGCCAGTAGATCGGGACAGGCGAACACCGGGGAGCTGTTTTTT. Variable domain in full (rest from reference TRBV19 and TRBJ2-2): DGGITQSPKYLFRKEGQNVTLSCEQNLNHDAMYWYRQDPGQGLRLIYYSQIVNDFQKGDIAEGYSVSREKKESFPLTVTSAQKNPTAFYLCASRSGQANTGELFFGEGSRLTVL.

Here the CDR3 reads CASSSNWQGARTGELFF. The CDR3 DNA sequence: TGTGCCAGCAGCTCCAATTGGCAGGGGGCTAGAACCGGGGAGCTGTTTTTT. The rearrangement links TRBV7-9 to TRBJ2-2; 8 bases fit TRBD1. CDR1 is SEHNR and CDR2 is FQNEAQ in the germline V gene (reference sequence). The V gene end was trimmed by 4 bases and the J gene end by 5 bases; junction bases not matched to a gene: 12. CDR3 length: 17 amino acids.

This rearrangement joins TRBV4-3 to TRBJ1-5, with 8 positions matching TRBD1. The CDR3 length is 18 residues. Per germline, CDR1 LGHNA and CDR2 YSLEER. With 4 bases clipped from V and 4 bases from J, the junction kept 15 bases outside the gene matches. CDR3 DNA sequence: TGCGCCAGCAGCCGAACCAACCCCGCGGACAGGGAGAATCAGCCCCAGCATTTT. Protein: CASSRTNPADRENQPQHF.

DNA of the CDR3: TGTGCCAGCAGCTACACAGGGGAGGATACGCAGTATTTT. Translated: CASSYTGEDTQYF. V gene TRBV11-2 combines with J gene TRBJ2-3; 7 nucleotides line up with TRBD1. CDR3 length: 13 amino acids. V was pared by 4 bases and J by 6 bases, with 4 bases of the junction left unmatched. The V gene's germline CDR1 is SGHAT and CDR2 FQNNGV. Looking up the rest from reference TRBV11-2 and TRBJ2-3 gives the full variable domain: EAGVAQSPRYKIIEKRQSVAFWCNPISGHATLYWYQQILGQGPKLLIQFQNNGVVDDSQLPKDRFSAERLKGVDSTLKIQPAKLEDSAVYLCASSYTGEDTQYFGPGTRLTVL.

The chain joins TRBV2 to TRBJ2-7; TRBD2 is a possible D gene (6 bases). V was clipped by 7 bases and J by 4 bases, with 14 bases between them. Germline V lookup: CDR1 SNHLY, CDR2 FYNNEI. This CDR3 has 13 residues. Here the CDR3 DNA reads TGTGCCAGCAAGTTGGGGGGACCTTACGAGCAGTACTTC. Translated: CASKLGGPYEQYF.

In its sample, this clone was seen a few times. V gene TRBV4-1 combines with J gene TRBJ1-2; D is possibly TRBD1 (6 bases). Per the germline V gene, CDR1 is MGHRA and CDR2 is YSYEKL. The V end lost 3 bases, the J end lost 4 bases, and 18 bases lay between the germline ends. The CDR3 is 16 amino acids. CDR3 nucleotide sequence: TGCGCCAGCAGCCATTACCTTAGGACAGCCGGCTATGGCTACACCTTC. The encoded protein is CASSHYLRTAGYGYTF.

The chain is built from TRBV11-2 and TRBJ2-6; D is possibly TRBD1 (5 bases). CDR1 SGHAT and CDR2 FQNNGV come from the germline V gene. The CDR3 covers 17 residues. V dropped 0 bases and J dropped 3 bases, with 12 bases sitting between them. The CDR3 nucleotides read TGTGCCAGCAGCTTAGAAGGGGCCCAATTTGGGGCCAACGTCCTGACTTTC. Amino acid sequence: CASSLEGAQFGANVLTF. The full variable domain, with the rest looked up from reference TRBV11-2 and TRBJ2-6, is EAGVAQSPRYKIIEKRQSVAFWCNPISGHATLYWYQQILGQGPKLLIQFQNNGVVDDSQLPKDRFSAERLKGVDSTLKIQPAKLEDSAVYLCASSLEGAQFGANVLTFGAGSRLTVL.

This rearrangement joins TRBV9 to TRBJ2-7; 10 bases align to TRBD2. V was clipped by 3 bases and J by 2 bases; unmatched bases: 14. This CDR3 is built from 18 residues. Germline V lookup: CDR1 SGDLS, CDR2 YYNGEE. CDR3 in amino acids: CASSDPNKTSGQAYEQYF. CDR3 coding DNA: TGTGCCAGCAGCGATCCCAACAAGACTAGCGGGCAAGCCTACGAGCAGTACTTC.

This clone was found a few times. The chain links TRBV18 to TRBJ1-3; no clear D. Between the trimmed V and J ends, which lost 2 bases and 0 bases, there was a span of 8 bases. This CDR3 is 15 amino acids long. The germline CDR1 and CDR2 sequences are KGHSH and LQKENI. CDR3 DNA: TGTGCCAGCTCACCAGAGAGGAACTCTGGAAACACCATATATTTT. It specifies CASSPERNSGNTIYF.

Note on this clone: An end of the junction differs from the germline gene, which may be a read error. The rearrangement joins TRBV11-1 to TRBJ2-3; 7 bases align to TRBD1. Germline CDR1 is SGHAT and CDR2 is FQDESV (reference sequence). There are 15 residues in the CDR3. CDR3 sequence reads: CATSVRGQRADTQYF. The CDR3, as DNA: TGTGCCACCAGCGTTCGGGGACAGAGGGCAGATACGCAGTATTTT.

The chain is built from TRBV6-5 and TRBJ1-2; TRBD1 aligns across 8 bases. The length of the CDR3 is 14 residues. Germline V lookup: CDR1 MNHEY, CDR2 SVGAGI. Germline trimming cut 2 bases from V and 4 bases from J; bases unmatched to any gene: 3. Written as DNA, the CDR3 is TGTGCCAGCAGTTACGGACAGGGACCCTATGGCTACACCTTC. Translating it yields CASSYGQGPYGYTF.

This clone was recorded a few times. The J gene is TRBJ2-6, the V gene TRBV7-2; 12 nucleotides align to TRBD1. The CDR3 has 17 amino acids. Trimming at V came to 6 bases and at J to 13 bases, leaving 16 bases not matched to a gene. Germline V gives CDR1 SGHTA, CDR2 FQGNSA. The CDR3 reads CASSPNPGQGALRVLTF. Here the CDR3 DNA reads TGTGCCAGCAGTCCTAATCCGGGACAGGGGGCGCTTAGAGTCCTGACTTTC.

The V gene is TRBV10-3, the J gene TRBJ1-1, with a tentative D call TRBD1 (6 bases). CDR3 length: 13 residues. Germline assignment: CDR1 ENHRY and CDR2 SYGVKD. V was cut by 3 bases and J by 3 bases, with 8 bases left in between. CDR3 sequence (DNA): TGTGCCATCAGTGAAAACAGGGACACTGAAGCTTTCTTT. This translates into CAISENRDTEAFF.

The CDR3 region has the DNA TGTGCCAGCAGCGTCAGCCCTGCAGGTGATACGCAGTATTTT. Translated, it gives CASSVSPAGDTQYF. This chain joins TRBV9 and TRBJ2-3; no clear D. V was trimmed by 2 bases and J by 6 bases, leaving 13 bases between them. The CDR3 spans 14 residues. CDR1 SGDLS and CDR2 YYNGEE come from the germline V gene.

This chain uses TRBV9 with TRBJ2-6; perhaps TRBD1 as D (6 bases). V lost 4 bases to trimming and J lost 0 bases, with 14 bases between them. This CDR3 contains 17 residues. CDR1 is SGDLS and CDR2 is YYNGEE in the germline V gene. The DNA of the CDR3 is TGTGCCAGCAGCTATCGGGACACGAGCTCTGGGGCCAACGTCCTGACTTTC. This encodes CASSYRDTSSGANVLTF.

J is TRBJ2-7 and V is TRBV28, with 8 bases identical to TRBD1. The CDR3 contains 15 residues. The V gene end was trimmed by 8 bases and the J gene end by 3 bases; junction bases not matched to a gene: 12. The germline CDR1 and CDR2 sequences are MDHEN and SYDVKM. CDR3 loop: CASRDTGGSGYEQYF. The CDR3 region has the DNA TGTGCCAGCCGTGATACAGGGGGTTCGGGCTACGAGCAGTACTTC. Together with reference TRBV28 and TRBJ2-7, the CDR3 gives the full variable domain: DVKVTQSSRYLVKRTGEKVFLECVQDMDHENMFWYRQDPGLGLRLIYFSYDVKMKEKGDIPEGYSVSREKKERFSLILESASTNQTSMYLCASRDTGGSGYEQYFGPGTRLTVT.